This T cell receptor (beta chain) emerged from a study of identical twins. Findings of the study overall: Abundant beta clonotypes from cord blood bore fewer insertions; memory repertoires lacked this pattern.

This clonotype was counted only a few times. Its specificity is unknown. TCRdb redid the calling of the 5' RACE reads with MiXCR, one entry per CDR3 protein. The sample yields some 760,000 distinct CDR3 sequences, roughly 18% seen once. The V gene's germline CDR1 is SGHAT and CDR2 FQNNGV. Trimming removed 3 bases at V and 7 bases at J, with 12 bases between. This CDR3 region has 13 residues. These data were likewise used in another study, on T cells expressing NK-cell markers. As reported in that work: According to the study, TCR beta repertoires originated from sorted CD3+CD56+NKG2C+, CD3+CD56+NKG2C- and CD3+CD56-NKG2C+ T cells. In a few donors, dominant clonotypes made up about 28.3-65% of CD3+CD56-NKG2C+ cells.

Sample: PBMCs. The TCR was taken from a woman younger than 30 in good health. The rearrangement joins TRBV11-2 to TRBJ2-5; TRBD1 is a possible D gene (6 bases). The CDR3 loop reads CASSFQGFGTQYF. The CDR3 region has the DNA TGTGCCAGCAGCTTTCAGGGGTTCGGGACCCAGTACTTC.